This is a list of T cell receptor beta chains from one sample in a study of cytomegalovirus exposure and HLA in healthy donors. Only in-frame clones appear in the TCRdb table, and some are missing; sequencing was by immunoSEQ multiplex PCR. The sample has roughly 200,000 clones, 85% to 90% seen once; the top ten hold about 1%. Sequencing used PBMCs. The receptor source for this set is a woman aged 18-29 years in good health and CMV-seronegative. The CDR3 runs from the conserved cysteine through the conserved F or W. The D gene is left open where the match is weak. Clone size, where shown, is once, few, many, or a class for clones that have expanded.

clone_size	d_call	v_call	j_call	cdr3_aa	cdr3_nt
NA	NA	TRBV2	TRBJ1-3	CASQGTGNTIYF	TGTGCCTCTCAGGGAACTGGAAACACCATATATTTT
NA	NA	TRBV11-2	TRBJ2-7	CASSLDQRLSSYEQYF	TGTGCCAGCAGCTTAGATCAGCGTTTAAGCTCCTACGAGCAGTACTTC
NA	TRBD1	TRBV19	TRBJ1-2	CASSGQDYYGYTF	TGTGCCAGTTCCGGACAGGACTACTATGGCTACACCTTC
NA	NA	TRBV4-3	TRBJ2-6	CASSHWGAGANVLTF	TGCGCCAGCAGCCACTGGGGAGCTGGGGCCAACGTCCTGACTTTC
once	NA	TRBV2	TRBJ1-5	CASSGSGVDQPQHF	TGTGCCAGCAGTGGGTCAGGGGTGGATCAGCCCCAGCATTTT
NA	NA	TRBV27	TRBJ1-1	CASSLSAGAVTEAFF	TGTGCCAGCAGTTTATCGGCGGGGGCCGTTACTGAAGCTTTCTTT
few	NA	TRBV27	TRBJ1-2	CASSLLASGGYTF	TGTGCCAGCAGTTTATTGGCTTCGGGAGGCTACACCTTC
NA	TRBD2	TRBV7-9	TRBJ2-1	CASSLRLAGGLNEQFF	TGTGCCAGCAGCCTTCGACTAGCGGGGGGGCTTAATGAGCAGTTCTTC
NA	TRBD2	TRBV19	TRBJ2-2	CASGLAGGTGELFF	TGTGCCAGTGGGCTAGCGGGGGGAACCGGGGAGCTGTTTTTT
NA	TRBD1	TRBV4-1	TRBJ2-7	CASSQVHGTDSSYEQYF	TGCGCCAGCAGCCAAGTCCACGGGACAGACAGCTCCTACGAGCAGTACTTC
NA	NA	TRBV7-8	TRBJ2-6	CASSLARRGANVLTF	TGTGCCAGCAGCTTAGCCCGTCGGGGGGCCAACGTCCTGACTTTC
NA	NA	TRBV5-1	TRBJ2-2	CASRNTANTGELFF	TGCGCCAGCAGGAACACAGCGAACACCGGGGAGCTGTTTTTT
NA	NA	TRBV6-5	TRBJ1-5	CASSYSSRSSNQPQHF	TGTGCCAGCAGTTACTCTTCCCGTTCCAGCAATCAGCCCCAGCATTTT
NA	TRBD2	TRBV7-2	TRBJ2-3	CASSLGTSDTQYF	TGTGCCAGCAGCTTAGGGACTAGTGATACGCAGTATTTT
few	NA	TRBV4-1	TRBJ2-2	CASSQVPGANTGELFF	TGCGCCAGCAGCCAAGTTCCAGGGGCGAACACCGGGGAGCTGTTTTTT
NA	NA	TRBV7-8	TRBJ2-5	CASSFQGRGQETQYF	TGTGCCAGCAGCTTTCAAGGAAGGGGCCAAGAGACCCAGTACTTC